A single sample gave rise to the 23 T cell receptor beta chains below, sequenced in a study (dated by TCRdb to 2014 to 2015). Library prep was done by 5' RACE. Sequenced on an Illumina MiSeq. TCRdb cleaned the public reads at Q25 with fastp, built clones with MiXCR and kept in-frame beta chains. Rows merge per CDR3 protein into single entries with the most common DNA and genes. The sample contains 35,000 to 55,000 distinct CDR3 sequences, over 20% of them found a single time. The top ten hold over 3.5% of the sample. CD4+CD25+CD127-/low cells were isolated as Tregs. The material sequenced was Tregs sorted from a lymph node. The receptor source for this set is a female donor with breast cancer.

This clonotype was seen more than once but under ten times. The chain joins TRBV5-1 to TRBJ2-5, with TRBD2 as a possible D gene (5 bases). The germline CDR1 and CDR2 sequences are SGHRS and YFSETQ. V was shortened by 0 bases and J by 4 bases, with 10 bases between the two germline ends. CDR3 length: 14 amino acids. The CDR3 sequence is CASSLEVGRETQYF. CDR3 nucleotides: TGCGCCAGCAGCTTGGAGGTAGGGAGAGAGACCCAGTACTTC.

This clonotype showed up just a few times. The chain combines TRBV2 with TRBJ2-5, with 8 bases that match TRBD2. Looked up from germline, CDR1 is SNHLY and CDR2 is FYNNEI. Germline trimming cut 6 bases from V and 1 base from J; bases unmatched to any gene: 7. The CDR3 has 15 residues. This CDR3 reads CASSSGTRRQETQYF. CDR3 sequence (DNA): TGTGCCAGCAGCTCCGGGACTAGGCGCCAAGAGACCCAGTACTTC.

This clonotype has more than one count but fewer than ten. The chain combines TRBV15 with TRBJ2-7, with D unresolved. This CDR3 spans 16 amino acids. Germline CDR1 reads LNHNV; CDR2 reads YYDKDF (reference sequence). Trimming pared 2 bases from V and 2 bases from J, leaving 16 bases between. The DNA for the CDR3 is TGTGCCACCAGCAGACCCAAGGAAACAGCGACCTACGAGCAGTACTTC. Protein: CATSRPKETATYEQYF.

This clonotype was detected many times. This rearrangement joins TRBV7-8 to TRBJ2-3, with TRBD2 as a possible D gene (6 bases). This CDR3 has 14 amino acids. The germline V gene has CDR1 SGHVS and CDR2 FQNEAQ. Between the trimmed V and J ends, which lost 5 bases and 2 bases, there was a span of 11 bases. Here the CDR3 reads CASSPRETTDTQYF. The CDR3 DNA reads TGTGCCAGCAGCCCGCGGGAAACCACAGATACGCAGTATTTT. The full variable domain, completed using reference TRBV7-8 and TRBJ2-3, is GAGVSQSPRYKVAKRGQDVALRCDPISGHVSLFWYQQALGQGPEFLTYFQNEAQLDKSGLPSDRFFAERPEGSVSTLKIQRTQQEDSAVYLCASSPRETTDTQYFGPGTRLTVL.

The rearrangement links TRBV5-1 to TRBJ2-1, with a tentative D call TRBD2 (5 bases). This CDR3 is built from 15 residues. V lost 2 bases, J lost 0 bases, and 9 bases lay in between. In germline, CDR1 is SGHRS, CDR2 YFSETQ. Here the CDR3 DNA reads TGCGCCAGCAGCTTTACGGGGAGCTCCTACAATGAGCAGTTCTTC. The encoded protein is CASSFTGSSYNEQFF.

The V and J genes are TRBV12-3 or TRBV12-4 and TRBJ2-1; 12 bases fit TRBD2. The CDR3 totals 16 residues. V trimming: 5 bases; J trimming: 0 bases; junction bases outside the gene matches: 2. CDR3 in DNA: TGTGCCAGCAGTGGGACTAGCGGGCTCTCCTACAATGAGCAGTTCTTC. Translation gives CASSGTSGLSYNEQFF.

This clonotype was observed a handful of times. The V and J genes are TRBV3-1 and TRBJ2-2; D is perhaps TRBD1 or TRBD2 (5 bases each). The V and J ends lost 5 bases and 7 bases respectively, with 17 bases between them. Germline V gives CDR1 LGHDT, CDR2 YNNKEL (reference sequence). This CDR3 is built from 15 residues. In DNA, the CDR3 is TGTGCCAGCAGCTCGAGGACGGGGCGTAACGGGGAGCTGTTTTTT. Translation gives CASSSRTGRNGELFF. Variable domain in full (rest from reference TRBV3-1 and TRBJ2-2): DTAVSQTPKYLVTQMGNDKSIKCEQNLGHDTMYWYKQDSKKFLKIMFSYNNKELIINETVPNRFSPKSPDKAHLNLHINSLELGDSAVYFCASSSRTGRNGELFFGEGSRLTVL.

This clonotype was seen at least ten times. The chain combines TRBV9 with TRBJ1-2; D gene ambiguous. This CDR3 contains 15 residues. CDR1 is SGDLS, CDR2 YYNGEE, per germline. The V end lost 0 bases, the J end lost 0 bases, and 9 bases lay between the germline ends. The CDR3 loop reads CASSVDDGTNYGYTF. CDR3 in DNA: TGTGCCAGCAGCGTAGATGACGGGACTAACTATGGCTACACCTTC. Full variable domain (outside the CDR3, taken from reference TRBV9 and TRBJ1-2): DSGVTQTPKHLITATGQRVTLRCSPRSGDLSVYWYQQSLDQGLQFLIQYYNGEERAKGNILERFSAQQFPDLHSELNLSSLELGDSALYFCASSVDDGTNYGYTFGSGTRLTVV.

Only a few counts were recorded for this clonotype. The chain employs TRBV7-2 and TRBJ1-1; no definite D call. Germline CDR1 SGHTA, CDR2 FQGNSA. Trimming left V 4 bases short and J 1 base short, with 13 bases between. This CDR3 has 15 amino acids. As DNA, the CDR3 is TGTGCCAGCAGCTCCCAAGCAGGTCCGAACACTGAAGCTTTCTTT. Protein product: CASSSQAGPNTEAFF.

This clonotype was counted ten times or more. The CDR3 protein is CASSRLGEGQETQYF. CDR3 in DNA: TGTGCCAGCAGCAGACTCGGAGAGGGGCAAGAGACCCAGTACTTC. The genes are TRBV7-3 and TRBJ2-5, with D perhaps given as TRBD1 or TRBD2 (5 bases each). V was trimmed by 5 bases and J by 2 bases, leaving 15 bases between them. This CDR3 comprises 15 residues. Germline assignment: CDR1 SGHTA and CDR2 FQGTGA.

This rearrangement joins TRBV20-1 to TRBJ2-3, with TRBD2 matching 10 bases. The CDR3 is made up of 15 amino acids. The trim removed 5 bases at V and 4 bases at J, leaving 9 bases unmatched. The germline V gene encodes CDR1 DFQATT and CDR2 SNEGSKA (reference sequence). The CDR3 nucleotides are TGCAGTGCTGTTTCCAGGACTAGCGGCGCAGATACGCAGTATTTT. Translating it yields CSAVSRTSGADTQYF.

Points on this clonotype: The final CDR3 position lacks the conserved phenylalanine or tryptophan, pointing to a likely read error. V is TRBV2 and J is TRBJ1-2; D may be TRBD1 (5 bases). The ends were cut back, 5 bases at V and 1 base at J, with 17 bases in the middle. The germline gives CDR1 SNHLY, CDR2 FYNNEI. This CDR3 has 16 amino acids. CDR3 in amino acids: CASSPWVGTDNYGYTL. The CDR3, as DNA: TGTGCCAGCAGTCCCTGGGTTGGGACGGATAACTATGGCTACACCCTC.

In DNA form, the CDR3 reads TGCGCCAGCATGGGGGACTCCTACGAGCAGTACTTC. Its protein product is CASMGDSYEQYF. V is TRBV5-1 and J is TRBJ2-7; tentatively, D is TRBD1 or TRBD2 (5 bases each). CDR3 length equals 12 residues. The germline V and J ends were trimmed by 6 bases and 0 bases, with 7 bases remaining between them. Germline-derived CDR1 and CDR2 are SGHRS and YFSETQ. The full variable domain, in which reference TRBV5-1 and TRBJ2-7 provide the parts outside the CDR3, is KAGVTQTPRYLIKTRGQQVTLSCSPISGHRSVSWYQQTPGQGLQFLFEYFSETQRNKGNFPGRFSGRQFSNSRSEMNVSTLELGDSALYLCASMGDSYEQYFGPGTRLTVT.

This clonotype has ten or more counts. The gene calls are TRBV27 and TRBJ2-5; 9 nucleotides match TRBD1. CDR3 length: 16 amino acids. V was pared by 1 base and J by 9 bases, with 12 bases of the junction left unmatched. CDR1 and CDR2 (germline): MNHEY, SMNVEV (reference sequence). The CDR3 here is CASSLYFGDREGPQYF. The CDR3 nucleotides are TGTGCCAGCAGTTTATATTTCGGGGACAGGGAGGGGCCCCAGTACTTC.

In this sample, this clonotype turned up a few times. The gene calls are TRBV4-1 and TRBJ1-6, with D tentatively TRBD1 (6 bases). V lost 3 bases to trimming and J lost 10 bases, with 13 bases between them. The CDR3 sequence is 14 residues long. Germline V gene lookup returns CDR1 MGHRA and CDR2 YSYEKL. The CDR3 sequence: CASSQGTFGSPLHF. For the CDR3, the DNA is TGCGCCAGCAGCCAGGGGACATTCGGGTCACCCCTCCACTTT.

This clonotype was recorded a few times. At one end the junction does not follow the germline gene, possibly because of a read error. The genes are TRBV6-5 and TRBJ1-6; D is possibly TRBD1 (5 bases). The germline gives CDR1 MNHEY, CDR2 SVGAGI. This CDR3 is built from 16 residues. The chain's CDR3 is CASSESRDLYNTPLHF. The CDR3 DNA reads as TGTGCCAGCAGCGAAAGCCGGGACCTCTATAATACACCCCTCCACTTT.

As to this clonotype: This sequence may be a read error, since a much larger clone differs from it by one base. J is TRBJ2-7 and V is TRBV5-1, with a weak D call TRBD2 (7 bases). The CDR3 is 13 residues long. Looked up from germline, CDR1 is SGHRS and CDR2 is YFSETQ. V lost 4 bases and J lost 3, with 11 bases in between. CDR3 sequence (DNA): TGCGCCAGCAGCCCGGGGGGCGGCTACGAGCAGTACTTC. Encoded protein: CASSPGGGYEQYF.

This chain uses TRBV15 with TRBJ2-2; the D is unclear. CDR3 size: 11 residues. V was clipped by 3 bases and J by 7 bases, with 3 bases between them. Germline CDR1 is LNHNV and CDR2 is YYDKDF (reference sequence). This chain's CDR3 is CATSSVGELFF. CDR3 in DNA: TGTGCCACCAGCAGCGTCGGGGAGCTGTTTTTT.

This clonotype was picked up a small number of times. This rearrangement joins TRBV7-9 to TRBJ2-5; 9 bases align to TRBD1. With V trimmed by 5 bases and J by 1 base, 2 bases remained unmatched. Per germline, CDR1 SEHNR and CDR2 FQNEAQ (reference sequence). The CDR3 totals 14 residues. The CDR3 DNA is TGTGCCAGCAGCCCGGGACAGGGCCAAGAGACCCAGTACTTC. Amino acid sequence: CASSPGQGQETQYF.

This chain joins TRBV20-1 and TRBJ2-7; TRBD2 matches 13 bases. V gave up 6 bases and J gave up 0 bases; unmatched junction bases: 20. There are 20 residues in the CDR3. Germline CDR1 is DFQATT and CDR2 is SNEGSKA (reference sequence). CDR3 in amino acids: CSAFRTFQTSGRSSSYEQYF. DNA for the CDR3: TGCAGTGCATTCAGGACATTTCAGACTAGCGGGAGGAGTAGCTCCTACGAGCAGTACTTC.

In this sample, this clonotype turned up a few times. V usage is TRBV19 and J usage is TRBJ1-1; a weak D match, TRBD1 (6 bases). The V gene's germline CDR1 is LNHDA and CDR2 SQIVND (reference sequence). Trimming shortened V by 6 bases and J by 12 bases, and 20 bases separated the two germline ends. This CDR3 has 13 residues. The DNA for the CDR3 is TGTGCCAGTAGGAGAGGACAGAGAGCTACGACTTTCTTT. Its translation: CASRRGQRATTFF.

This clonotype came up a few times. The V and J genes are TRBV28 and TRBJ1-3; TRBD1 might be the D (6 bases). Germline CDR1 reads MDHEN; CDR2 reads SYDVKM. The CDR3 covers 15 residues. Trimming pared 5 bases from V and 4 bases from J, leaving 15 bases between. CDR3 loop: CASSVLTGYGNTIYF. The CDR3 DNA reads TGTGCCAGCAGTGTCCTTACAGGGTACGGAAACACCATATATTTT.

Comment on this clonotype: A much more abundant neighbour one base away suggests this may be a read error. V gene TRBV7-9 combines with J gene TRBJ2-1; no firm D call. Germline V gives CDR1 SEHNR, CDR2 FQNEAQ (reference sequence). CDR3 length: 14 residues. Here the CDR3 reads CASSSPGAYSEQFF. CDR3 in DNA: TGTGCCAGCAGCTCCCCCGGAGCCTACAGTGAGCAGTTCTTC.